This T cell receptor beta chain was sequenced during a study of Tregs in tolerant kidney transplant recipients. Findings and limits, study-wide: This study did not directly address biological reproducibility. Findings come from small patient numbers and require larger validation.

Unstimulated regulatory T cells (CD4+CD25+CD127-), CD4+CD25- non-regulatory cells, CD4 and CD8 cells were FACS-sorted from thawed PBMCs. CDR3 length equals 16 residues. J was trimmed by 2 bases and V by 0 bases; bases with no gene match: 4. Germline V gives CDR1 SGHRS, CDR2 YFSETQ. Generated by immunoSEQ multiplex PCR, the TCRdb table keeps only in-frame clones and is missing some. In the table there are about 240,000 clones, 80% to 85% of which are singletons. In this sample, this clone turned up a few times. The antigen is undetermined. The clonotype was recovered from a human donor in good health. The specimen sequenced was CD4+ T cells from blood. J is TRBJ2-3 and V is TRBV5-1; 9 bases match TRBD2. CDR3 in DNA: TGCGCCAGCAGCTTGGCCCTAGCGGGGACCACAGATACGCAGTATTTT. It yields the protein CASSLALAGTTDTQYF.